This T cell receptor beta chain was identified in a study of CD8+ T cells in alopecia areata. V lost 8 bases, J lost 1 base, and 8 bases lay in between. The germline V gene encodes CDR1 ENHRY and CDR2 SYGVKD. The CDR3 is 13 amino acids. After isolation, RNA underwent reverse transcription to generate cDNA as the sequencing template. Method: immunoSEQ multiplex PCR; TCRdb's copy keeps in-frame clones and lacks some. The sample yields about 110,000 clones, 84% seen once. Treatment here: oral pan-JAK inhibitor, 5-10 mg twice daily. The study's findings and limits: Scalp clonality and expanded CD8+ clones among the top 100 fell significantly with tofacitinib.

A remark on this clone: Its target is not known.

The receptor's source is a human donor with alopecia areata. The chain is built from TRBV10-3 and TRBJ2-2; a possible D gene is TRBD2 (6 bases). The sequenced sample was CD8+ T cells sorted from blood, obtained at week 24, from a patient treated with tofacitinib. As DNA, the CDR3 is TGTGCCATCGCGGGGAGGAACACCGGGGAGCTGTTTTTT. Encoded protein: CAIAGRNTGELFF.